The rows below give T cell receptor beta chains drawn from one sample of a study of cytomegalovirus exposure and HLA in healthy donors. Using immunoSEQ multiplex PCR, the repertoire was profiled, and TCRdb retains in-frame clones only, with some absent. The sample has almost 200,000 clones, around 78% seen once. Sequencing was done on a sample of PBMCs. These receptors were collected from a man aged 25 to 40 in good health and CMV-seronegative. Each CDR3 is given with its conserved first and last residue. Fields, in order: J gene, clone size, V gene, D gene, CDR3 DNA, CDR3 protein. A D gene is named only where the DNA matches it firmly. Size is omitted from some rows. Given values are once, few, many or a class for expanded clones.

j_call: TRBJ2-5; clone_size: few; v_call: TRBV11-3; d_call: TRBD2; cdr3_nt: TGTGCCAGCAGCTTGACTAGCGGGGCACAAGAGACCCAGTACTTC; cdr3_aa: CASSLTSGAQETQYF
j_call: TRBJ1-5; clone_size: NA; v_call: TRBV28; d_call: NA; cdr3_nt: TGTGCCAGCAACCGGTCCAATCAGCCCCAGCATTTT; cdr3_aa: CASNRSNQPQHF
j_call: TRBJ2-7; clone_size: NA; v_call: TRBV7-6; d_call: TRBD2; cdr3_nt: TGTGCCAGCAGCCCGACTAGCGGGAGCTACGAGCAGTACTTC; cdr3_aa: CASSPTSGSYEQYF
j_call: TRBJ1-4; clone_size: once; v_call: TRBV28; d_call: NA; cdr3_nt: TGTGTCTCCGCAACTAATGAAAAACTGTTTTTT; cdr3_aa: CVSATNEKLFF
j_call: TRBJ2-1; clone_size: NA; v_call: TRBV25-1; d_call: TRBD2; cdr3_nt: TGTGCCAGCAGTGAAGCTAGCGGGAGTGCCTACAATGAGCAGTTCTTC; cdr3_aa: CASSEASGSAYNEQFF
j_call: TRBJ1-3; clone_size: once; v_call: TRBV30; d_call: NA; cdr3_nt: TGTGCCTGGAGTTTGACACTCATCTCTGGAAACACCATATATTTT; cdr3_aa: CAWSLTLISGNTIYF
j_call: TRBJ2-7; clone_size: NA; v_call: TRBV7-2; d_call: NA; cdr3_nt: TGTGCCAGCAGCTTAAACAGACCCTACGAGCAGTACTTC; cdr3_aa: CASSLNRPYEQYF
j_call: TRBJ2-5; clone_size: few; v_call: TRBV5-4; d_call: NA; cdr3_nt: TGTGCCAGCAGCTCTAGCCCCGTTCGGGGGGAGACCCAGTACTTC; cdr3_aa: CASSSSPVRGETQYF
j_call: TRBJ2-2; clone_size: NA; v_call: TRBV28; d_call: NA; cdr3_nt: TGTGCCAGCAGTCTACCGCAGGGGTTAACCCTCACCGGGGAGCTGTTTTTT; cdr3_aa: CASSLPQGLTLTGELFF
j_call: TRBJ2-2; clone_size: NA; v_call: TRBV19; d_call: TRBD1; cdr3_nt: TGTGCCATAAGGTCCGGGACAGTGAACACCGGGGAGCTGTTTTTT; cdr3_aa: CAIRSGTVNTGELFF
j_call: TRBJ2-5; clone_size: NA; v_call: TRBV7-9; d_call: TRBD1; cdr3_nt: TGTGCCAGCAGCTCAACTCCTTGGACAGGGCCTATCCAAGAGACCCAGTACTTC; cdr3_aa: CASSSTPWTGPIQETQYF
j_call: TRBJ2-7; clone_size: NA; v_call: TRBV4-1; d_call: TRBD2; cdr3_nt: TGCGCCAGCAGCCACAAATCTAGCGGGTATTACGAGCAGTACTTC; cdr3_aa: CASSHKSSGYYEQYF
j_call: TRBJ2-1; clone_size: once; v_call: TRBV2; d_call: TRBD2; cdr3_nt: TGTGCCAGCAGTGAATCGCTAGGCGGGGGGCAGTTCTTC; cdr3_aa: CASSESLGGGQFF
j_call: TRBJ2-1; clone_size: many; v_call: TRBV6-5; d_call: TRBD2; cdr3_nt: TGTGCCAGCAGTTACGGAGGACTAGCGAGAGATGAGCAGTTCTTC; cdr3_aa: CASSYGGLARDEQFF
j_call: TRBJ2-7; clone_size: few; v_call: TRBV28; d_call: NA; cdr3_nt: TGTGCCAGCAGTTTGGTCGAGGGCGAGCAGTACTTC; cdr3_aa: CASSLVEGEQYF
j_call: TRBJ1-4; clone_size: few; v_call: TRBV28; d_call: NA; cdr3_nt: TGTGCCAGCGTAGGCGGGGGGCGCACTAATGAAAAACTGTTTTTT; cdr3_aa: CASVGGGRTNEKLFF
j_call: TRBJ2-7; clone_size: NA; v_call: TRBV9; d_call: NA; cdr3_nt: TGTGCCAGCAGCGTAGAAGCCGGGTCCGAGCAGTACTTC; cdr3_aa: CASSVEAGSEQYF
j_call: TRBJ1-2; clone_size: NA; v_call: TRBV28; d_call: NA; cdr3_nt: TGTGCCAGCAGTCGAGCCCCCCCACAGCACTTCTATGGCTACACCTTC; cdr3_aa: CASSRAPPQHFYGYTF
j_call: TRBJ2-7; clone_size: NA; v_call: TRBV5-1; d_call: TRBD1; cdr3_nt: TGCGCCAGCAGCTGGGACAGGGTAACTTACGAGCAGTACTTC; cdr3_aa: CASSWDRVTYEQYF
j_call: TRBJ2-2; clone_size: NA; v_call: TRBV28; d_call: NA; cdr3_nt: TGTGCCAGCAGTGTGACAGCCACCGGGGAGCTGTTTTTT; cdr3_aa: CASSVTATGELFF
j_call: TRBJ1-5; clone_size: NA; v_call: TRBV2; d_call: NA; cdr3_nt: NA; cdr3_aa: CASSSSGFGNQPQHF
j_call: TRBJ2-7; clone_size: NA; v_call: TRBV11-2; d_call: TRBD1; cdr3_nt: TGTGCCAGCAGCTCCCCCGGGACAGGATATGGCGAGCAGTACTTC; cdr3_aa: CASSSPGTGYGEQYF
j_call: TRBJ2-1; clone_size: NA; v_call: TRBV27; d_call: NA; cdr3_nt: TGTGCCAGCAGTTTAGGGAGGGGTCGTGCCCGTGGGGGGCGAGACAATGAGCAGTTCTTC; cdr3_aa: CASSLGRGRARGGRDNEQFF
j_call: TRBJ1-1; clone_size: NA; v_call: TRBV2; d_call: TRBD1; cdr3_nt: TGTGCCAGCAGAGGGACAGGGGGCTTTGAAGCTTTCTTT; cdr3_aa: CASRGTGGFEAFF
j_call: TRBJ2-3; clone_size: NA; v_call: TRBV6-5; d_call: TRBD2; cdr3_nt: TGTGCCAGCAGTTACTCGGGCGGGAGAGGTACAGATACGCAGTATTTT; cdr3_aa: CASSYSGGRGTDTQYF
j_call: TRBJ2-1; clone_size: NA; v_call: TRBV10-2; d_call: TRBD2; cdr3_nt: TGCGCCAGCAGCGAGCATCAGGGACTAGCTGTGAATGAGCAGTTCTTC; cdr3_aa: CASSEHQGLAVNEQFF
j_call: TRBJ2-7; clone_size: few; v_call: TRBV19; d_call: TRBD2; cdr3_nt: TGTGCCAGTAGTATGACTAGCGGCTACGAGCAGTACTTC; cdr3_aa: CASSMTSGYEQYF
j_call: TRBJ1-1; clone_size: NA; v_call: TRBV5-1; d_call: NA; cdr3_nt: TGCGCCAGCAGCTTGCAGGGTGCGAACACTGAAGCTTTCTTT; cdr3_aa: CASSLQGANTEAFF
j_call: TRBJ2-5; clone_size: few; v_call: TRBV10-2; d_call: TRBD2; cdr3_nt: TGCGCCAGCAGGATAGCGGGAAGACAAGAGACCCAGTACTTC; cdr3_aa: CASRIAGRQETQYF
j_call: TRBJ2-7; clone_size: NA; v_call: TRBV6-5; d_call: NA; cdr3_nt: TGTGCCAGCAGTTTAACCGGGACACCGGCTGAGCAGTACTTC; cdr3_aa: CASSLTGTPAEQYF
j_call: TRBJ1-1; clone_size: once; v_call: TRBV11-2; d_call: TRBD1; cdr3_nt: TGTGCCAGCAGCTTATGGACAGGGGGGGACACTGAAGCTTTCTTT; cdr3_aa: CASSLWTGGDTEAFF
j_call: TRBJ2-3; clone_size: NA; v_call: TRBV7-9; d_call: NA; cdr3_nt: TGTGCCAGCAGCTTAGGTCCGGGGGGCACAGATACGCAGTATTTT; cdr3_aa: CASSLGPGGTDTQYF
j_call: TRBJ2-7; clone_size: NA; v_call: TRBV5-1; d_call: NA; cdr3_nt: TGCGCCAGCAGCTTGCGTCCGGGACTCTACGAGCAGTACTTC; cdr3_aa: CASSLRPGLYEQYF
j_call: TRBJ2-1; clone_size: NA; v_call: TRBV11-2; d_call: NA; cdr3_nt: TGTGCCAGCAGCTTAGACGGAGCAGGGATAAATGAGCAGTTCTTC; cdr3_aa: CASSLDGAGINEQFF
j_call: TRBJ2-7; clone_size: NA; v_call: TRBV27; d_call: NA; cdr3_nt: TGTGCCAGCAGTTCGACAGGCTTCTCCTACGAGCAGTACTTC; cdr3_aa: CASSSTGFSYEQYF
j_call: TRBJ1-1; clone_size: NA; v_call: TRBV9; d_call: TRBD1; cdr3_nt: TGTGCCAGCACCCAGGGGGTGGGCACTGAAGCTTTCTTT; cdr3_aa: CASTQGVGTEAFF
j_call: TRBJ1-4; clone_size: NA; v_call: TRBV27; d_call: TRBD1; cdr3_nt: TGTGCCAGCAGTACGGGACAGGCTAATGAAAAACTGTTTTTT; cdr3_aa: CASSTGQANEKLFF
j_call: TRBJ2-1; clone_size: NA; v_call: TRBV5-4; d_call: NA; cdr3_nt: TGTGCCAGCAGCTTGGAATTGCTCGAGTACAATGAGCAGTTCTTC; cdr3_aa: CASSLELLEYNEQFF
j_call: TRBJ2-7; clone_size: NA; v_call: TRBV4-2; d_call: NA; cdr3_nt: TGTGCCAGCAGCCAAGTGGGCGAGAAGAACTACGAGCAGTACTTC; cdr3_aa: CASSQVGEKNYEQYF
j_call: TRBJ2-1; clone_size: NA; v_call: TRBV5-1; d_call: NA; cdr3_nt: TGCGCCAGCGGGGGGAACGGCAATGAGCAGTTCTTC; cdr3_aa: CASGGNGNEQFF
j_call: TRBJ1-2; clone_size: NA; v_call: TRBV19; d_call: NA; cdr3_nt: TGTGCCAGTAGCCTGGAACAGGGAACCCAGGGCTACACCTTC; cdr3_aa: CASSLEQGTQGYTF
j_call: TRBJ2-5; clone_size: NA; v_call: TRBV7-9; d_call: NA; cdr3_nt: TGTGCCAGCAGCCCGTCTGCAGGGGCGCTGAATAAGGAGACCCAGTACTTC; cdr3_aa: CASSPSAGALNKETQYF
j_call: TRBJ2-7; clone_size: NA; v_call: TRBV7-3; d_call: NA; cdr3_nt: TGTGCCAGCAGCCCCGACAGCTCCTACGAGCAGTACTTC; cdr3_aa: CASSPDSSYEQYF
j_call: TRBJ2-2; clone_size: NA; v_call: TRBV27; d_call: NA; cdr3_nt: TGTGTCCTCCTCCGGCTGGGCGCCACCGGGGAGCTGTTTTTT; cdr3_aa: CVLLRLGATGELFF
j_call: TRBJ1-2; clone_size: NA; v_call: TRBV14; d_call: TRBD1; cdr3_nt: TGTGCCAGCAGTCCCGGGACAGGGGTAGGCTACACCTTC; cdr3_aa: CASSPGTGVGYTF
j_call: TRBJ1-5; clone_size: NA; v_call: TRBV19; d_call: NA; cdr3_nt: TGTGCCAGTAGTATAGGGCAGGGCAGCAATCAGCCCCAGCATTTT; cdr3_aa: CASSIGQGSNQPQHF
j_call: TRBJ2-7; clone_size: once; v_call: TRBV14; d_call: TRBD2; cdr3_nt: TGTGCCAGCAGCCACCTCGGGACTAGCGGGAGCCGGTACTTC; cdr3_aa: CASSHLGTSGSRYF
j_call: TRBJ2-1; clone_size: NA; v_call: TRBV27; d_call: NA; cdr3_nt: TGTGCCAGCAGTTCAACAGGATATTACAATGAGCAGTTCTTC; cdr3_aa: CASSSTGYYNEQFF
j_call: TRBJ1-1; clone_size: NA; v_call: TRBV5-1; d_call: NA; cdr3_nt: TGCGCCAGCAGCTTGGGTCTAACGGTGAGGAAAACTGAAGCTTTCTTT; cdr3_aa: CASSLGLTVRKTEAFF
j_call: TRBJ2-4; clone_size: once; v_call: TRBV2; d_call: NA; cdr3_nt: TGTGCCAGCAGTGAAGGGCGGGTAATTCCAAACATTCAGTACTTC; cdr3_aa: CASSEGRVIPNIQYF